Sequencing of this TCR beta chain was carried out in a study of glioma-infiltrating T cells after dendritic cell vaccination. Study findings and constraints: Patients with more pretreatment TILs had longer time to progression and survival. Few patients contributed both blood and tumor specimens.

With respect to this clone: Its specificity is unknown.

Germline V lookup: CDR1 SGHRS, CDR2 YFSETQ. Trimming cost V 3 bases and J 3 bases; bases outside gene matches: 6. The CDR3 has 16 amino acids. The immunoSEQ assay amplified TCRB CDR3 from up to 2 ug DNA. Using immunoSEQ multiplex PCR, the repertoire was profiled, and TCRdb retains in-frame clones only, with some absent. Of some 87,000 clones listed, 70% to 90% were seen once; the top ten hold 2.5% to 3%. The starting material was blood, obtained before dendritic cell vaccination. This TCR was sampled from a human donor with glioblastoma. V is TRBV5-1 and J is TRBJ2-3, with TRBD2 identical over 11 bases. DNA for the CDR3: TGCGCCAGCAGCTCCCTAGCGGGGGGTTTAACAGATACGCAGTATTTT. Translating gives CASSSLAGGLTDTQYF.